What follows are 18 T cell receptor beta chains derived from one specimen sequenced in a study of cytomegalovirus exposure and HLA in healthy donors. Primers included in the PCR were 60 Vbeta and 13 Jbeta primers. Generated by immunoSEQ multiplex PCR, the TCRdb table keeps only in-frame clones and is missing some. The sample lists tens of thousands of clones, about 81% occurring once. Sequencing was carried out using PBMCs. The receptor source for this set is a man between 18 and 29 years old in good health and CMV-seronegative.

The V call is TRBV5-6, the J call TRBJ2-7, with D perhaps matching TRBD2 (6 bases). V gave up 1 base and J gave up 4 bases, with 12 bases separating them. This CDR3 has 14 amino acids. Looked up from germline, CDR1 is SGHDT and CDR2 is YYEEEE. CDR3 sequence: CASSLLLARYEQYF. DNA of the CDR3: TGTGCCAGCAGCTTGCTGCTAGCGCGATACGAGCAGTACTTC.

The CDR3 coding sequence is TGTGCCAGCAGAGTCCCCCCAGGGAACTATGGCTACACCTTC. Its translation: CASRVPPGNYGYTF. The V and J genes are TRBV6-6 and TRBJ1-2, with D possibly being TRBD1 (5 bases). Germline CDR1 and CDR2: MNHNY and SVGAGI (reference sequence). CDR3 length: 14 amino acids. V lost 6 bases, J lost 2 bases, and 13 bases lay in between.

V is TRBV6-1 and J is TRBJ1-1; 9 nucleotides agree with TRBD1. With 5 bases clipped from V and 8 bases from J, the junction kept 3 bases outside the gene matches. Germline V gene data show CDR1 as MNHNS and CDR2 as SASEGT. This CDR3 contains 12 residues. Written as DNA, the CDR3 is TGTGCCAGCAGTCGGGGACAGGGCGAAGCTTTCTTT. Translated, it gives CASSRGQGEAFF.

This chain connects TRBV18 to TRBJ1-2; 10 bases agree with TRBD1. Germline CDR1 reads KGHSH; CDR2 reads LQKENI. The CDR3 length is 14 residues. The V segment lost 5 bases and the J segment 7 bases; nucleotides outside the gene matches: 7. CDR3 protein: CASSVDRGPSGYTF. In DNA, the CDR3 is TGTGCCAGCTCAGTAGACAGGGGGCCTAGTGGCTACACCTTC.

The chain uses TRBV6-6 and TRBJ1-1, with D possibly TRBD1 on 5 matching bases. The CDR3 has 16 amino acids. Per germline, CDR1 MNHNY and CDR2 SVGAGI (reference sequence). With 2 bases removed from V and 7 bases from J, the gap between germline ends came to 20 bases. The CDR3 loop reads CASSYRIGSGNGEAFF. CDR3 sequence (DNA): TGTGCCAGCAGTTACCGAATAGGATCAGGGAACGGTGAAGCTTTCTTT.

This rearrangement joins TRBV10-3 to TRBJ2-7, with 8 nucleotides matching TRBD1. Germline loops: CDR1 ENHRY, CDR2 SYGVKD. The CDR3 totals 16 residues. The ends lost 0 bases at V and 3 bases at J; junction bases unmatched: 7. The CDR3 DNA reads TGTGCCATCAGTGAGTCGGGTAACAGGGGGAACTACGAGCAGTACTTC. The encoded protein is CAISESGNRGNYEQYF.

This clone was detected once. The chain is built from TRBV5-1 and TRBJ2-1, with 14 bases lining up with TRBD2. This CDR3 has 15 amino acids. Germline V lookup: CDR1 SGHRS, CDR2 YFSETQ. The ends lost 4 bases at V and 7 bases at J; junction bases unmatched: 4. The CDR3: CASSAGLAGVNEQFF. The CDR3 DNA follows: TGCGCCAGCAGCGCGGGACTAGCGGGAGTGAATGAGCAGTTCTTC.

V is TRBV5-1 and J is TRBJ1-6; 7 bases are a match to TRBD1. CDR1 SGHRS and CDR2 YFSETQ come from the germline V gene. Trimming took 0 bases from V and 11 from J; bases not matched to a gene: 8. The CDR3 is made up of 15 amino acids. The CDR3 DNA is TGCGCCAGCAGCTTGGGGGCGACAGGGTCCGCACCCCTCCACTTT. This sequence encodes CASSLGATGSAPLHF. The variable domain in full, with the rest retrieved from reference TRBV5-1 and TRBJ1-6, is KAGVTQTPRYLIKTRGQQVTLSCSPISGHRSVSWYQQTPGQGLQFLFEYFSETQRNKGNFPGRFSGRQFSNSRSEMNVSTLELGDSALYLCASSLGATGSAPLHFGNGTRLTVT.

This clone appeared a single time. The chain employs TRBV7-6 and TRBJ2-7; 8 bases line up with TRBD1. The CDR3 covers 14 residues. The germline gives CDR1 SGHVS, CDR2 FNYEAQ. The V and J ends lost 5 bases and 7 bases, in that order; junction bases with no gene match: 10. In DNA form, the CDR3 reads TGTGCCAGCAGCGCGACAGGGGTCCCATGGGAGCAGTACTTC. Protein product: CASSATGVPWEQYF.

The rearrangement joins TRBV5-6 to TRBJ1-5, with D possibly matching TRBD1 (5 bases). Germline V gene lookup returns CDR1 SGHDT and CDR2 YYEEEE. This CDR3 is 16 amino acids long. The V end was cut by 2 bases, the J end by 2 bases, with 14 bases between. CDR3 nucleotide sequence: TGTGCCAGCAGCTTAGGGGCTGGCATGGGCAATCAGCCCCAGCATTTT. Amino acid sequence: CASSLGAGMGNQPQHF.

The chain recombines TRBV7-9 with TRBJ1-4, with TRBD1 matching 8 bases. Germline V gene lookup returns CDR1 SEHNR and CDR2 FQNEAQ (reference sequence). The CDR3 totals 16 residues. Losses at the gene ends were 5 bases for V and 5 bases for J; bases not matched to a gene: 10. The CDR3 protein is CASSPLDRGRNEKLFF. CDR3 sequence (DNA): TGTGCCAGCAGCCCGCTTGACAGGGGACGGAATGAAAAACTGTTTTTT.

This clone came up a few times. The V and J genes are TRBV29-1 and TRBJ2-5, with 7 bases fitting TRBD2. V lost 2 bases to trimming and J lost 4 bases; unmatched junction nucleotides: 4. Germline V gene lookup returns CDR1 SQVTM and CDR2 ANQGSEA. This CDR3 is 13 amino acids long. In nucleotides, the CDR3 is TGCAGCGTTGAATACCGGACTAGAGAGACCCAGTACTTC. Its protein is CSVEYRTRETQYF.

The chain recombines TRBV28 with TRBJ2-7, with a tentative D call TRBD1 (5 bases). The CDR3 is 11 amino acids. Germline loops: CDR1 MDHEN, CDR2 SYDVKM. With 1 base removed from V and 12 bases from J, the gap between germline ends came to 10 bases. The CDR3 DNA reads TGTGCCAGCAGTTTATCCAGGGAATTGTACTTC. Its protein product is CASSLSRELYF.

The chain combines TRBV6-1 with TRBJ2-7, with 8 bases aligning to TRBD2. Losses at the gene ends were 1 base for V and 1 base for J; bases not matched to a gene: 3. Germline assignment: CDR1 MNHNS and CDR2 SASEGT. The CDR3 has 15 amino acids. CDR3 in amino acids: CASSEESGGSYEQYF. The CDR3 region has the DNA TGTGCCAGCAGTGAAGAGAGCGGGGGTTCCTACGAGCAGTACTTC.

The V and J genes are TRBV7-6 and TRBJ1-2; 9 bases align to TRBD1. CDR1 SGHVS and CDR2 FNYEAQ come from the germline V gene. The CDR3 runs 13 residues. Trimming at V came to 5 bases and at J to 8 bases, leaving 6 bases not matched to a gene. This CDR3 reads CASSPDRGYGYTF. Here the CDR3 DNA reads TGTGCCAGCAGCCCTGACAGGGGGTACGGCTACACCTTC.

J is TRBJ2-7 and V is TRBV27, with 7 bases that match TRBD2. The CDR3 runs to 16 residues. Germline V gives CDR1 MNHEY, CDR2 SMNVEV (reference sequence). J lost 2 bases, V lost 2 bases, and 9 bases had no gene match. The CDR3 nucleotides read TGTGCCAGCAGTTTACCAAAAGGGGCGGGGGCCTACGAGCAGTACTTC. Its protein product is CASSLPKGAGAYEQYF.

The chain uses TRBV18 and TRBJ2-5, with a tentative D call TRBD1 (5 bases). Germline V CDR1 and CDR2: KGHSH, LQKENI. The CDR3 consists of 15 residues. The germline V and J ends were trimmed by 2 bases and 5 bases, with 15 bases remaining between them. In DNA, the CDR3 is TGTGCCAGCTCACCAGGACAAGGTTTTGTGGAGACCCAGTACTTC. It encodes CASSPGQGFVETQYF. Based on the CDR3 plus reference TRBV18 and TRBJ2-5, the full variable domain is NAGVMQNPRHLVRRRGQEARLRCSPMKGHSHVYWYRQLPEEGLKFMVYLQKENIIDESGMPKERFSAEFPKEGPSILRIQQVVRGDSAAYFCASSPGQGFVETQYFGPGTRLLVL.

This rearrangement joins TRBV5-1 to TRBJ1-1, with 7 bases identical to TRBD1. V lost 4 bases to trimming and J lost 6 bases; unmatched junction nucleotides: 12. The CDR3 is made up of 15 amino acids. Germline CDR1 is SGHRS and CDR2 is YFSETQ. The CDR3 loop reads CASSQGAGGKAEAFF. The CDR3 DNA sequence: TGCGCCAGCAGCCAGGGTGCAGGGGGAAAGGCTGAAGCTTTCTTT.